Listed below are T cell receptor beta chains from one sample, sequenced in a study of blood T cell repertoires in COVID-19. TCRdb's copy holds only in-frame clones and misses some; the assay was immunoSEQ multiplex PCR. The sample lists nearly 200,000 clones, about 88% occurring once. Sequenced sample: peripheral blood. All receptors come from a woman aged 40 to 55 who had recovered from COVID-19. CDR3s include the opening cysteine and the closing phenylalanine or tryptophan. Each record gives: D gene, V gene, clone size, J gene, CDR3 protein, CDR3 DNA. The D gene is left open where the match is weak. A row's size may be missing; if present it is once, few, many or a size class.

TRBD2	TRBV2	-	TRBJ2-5	CASSGLAGGGDQETQYF	TGTGCCAGCAGTGGGCTAGCGGGAGGAGGGGACCAAGAGACCCAGTACTTC
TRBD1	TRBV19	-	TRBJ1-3	CASNPQGDGNTIYF	TGTGCCAGTAACCCACAGGGGGATGGAAACACCATATATTTT
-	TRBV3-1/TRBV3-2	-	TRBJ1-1	CASARGDTNTEAFF	TGTGCCAGCGCGAGAGGGGACACCAACACTGAAGCTTTCTTT
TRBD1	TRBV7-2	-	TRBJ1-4	CASSSIPQGTANEKLFF	TGTGCCAGCAGCTCTATCCCCCAAGGGACAGCAAATGAAAAACTGTTTTTT
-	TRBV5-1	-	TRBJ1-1	CASSFKADTEAFF	TGCGCCAGCAGCTTTAAAGCGGACACTGAAGCTTTCTTT
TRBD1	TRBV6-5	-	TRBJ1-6	CASSTDRGHNSPLHF	TGTGCCAGCAGCACGGACAGGGGGCATAATTCACCCCTCCACTTT
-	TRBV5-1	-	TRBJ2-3	CASSFRGLVTDTQYF	TGCGCCAGCAGCTTCAGGGGATTGGTAACAGATACGCAGTATTTT
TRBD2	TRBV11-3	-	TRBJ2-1	CASSLVGTSNEQFF	TGTGCCAGCAGCTTAGTTGGGACTAGCAATGAGCAGTTCTTC
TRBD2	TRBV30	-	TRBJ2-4	CAWRRASGYGNIQYF	TGTGCCTGGAGAAGGGCTAGCGGGTATGGAAACATTCAGTACTTC
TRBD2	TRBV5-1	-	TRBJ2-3	CASSFGNGRAGDTQYF	TGCGCCAGCAGCTTCGGGAACGGGAGGGCGGGAGATACGCAGTATTTT
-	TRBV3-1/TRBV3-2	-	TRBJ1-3	CASSPFVELEGNTIYF	TGTGCCAGCAGCCCGTTTGTAGAGCTTGAGGGAAACACCATATATTTT
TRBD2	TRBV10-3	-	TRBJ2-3	CAISATSGGSSTDTQYF	TGTGCCATCAGTGCTACTAGCGGGGGCTCTAGCACAGATACGCAGTATTTT
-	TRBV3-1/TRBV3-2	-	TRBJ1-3	CASSPTGRAGNTIYF	TGTGCCAGCAGCCCAACGGGGAGGGCTGGAAACACCATATATTTT
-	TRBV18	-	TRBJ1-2	CASSPNRAGADGYTF	TGTGCCAGCTCACCGAACAGGGCCGGGGCAGATGGCTACACCTTC
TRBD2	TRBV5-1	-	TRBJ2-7	CASSLAGTSGTYEQYF	TGCGCCAGCAGCTTGGCCGGGACTAGCGGGACCTACGAGCAGTACTTC
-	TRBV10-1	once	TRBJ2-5	CASSVRVRKETQYF	TGCGCCAGCAGTGTCCGGGTCCGCAAAGAGACCCAGTACTTC
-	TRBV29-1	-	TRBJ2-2	CSVARDSTGELFF	TGCAGCGTTGCCCGGGATTCCACCGGGGAGCTGTTTTTT
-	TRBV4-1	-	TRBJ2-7	CASSQDLAATYEQYF	TGCGCCAGCAGCCAAGATTTAGCAGCAACCTACGAGCAGTACTTC
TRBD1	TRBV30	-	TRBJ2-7	CAWGGMTGKEQYF	TGTGCCTGGGGGGGAATGACAGGGAAGGAGCAGTACTTC
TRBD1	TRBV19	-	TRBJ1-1	CASSILATGTGGFSEAFF	TGTGCCAGTAGTATTCTTGCCACCGGGACAGGGGGCTTTTCTGAAGCTTTCTTT
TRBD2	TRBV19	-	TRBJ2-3	CASSIAAGGPDTQYF	TGTGCCAGTAGTATAGCGGCGGGAGGGCCAGATACGCAGTATTTT
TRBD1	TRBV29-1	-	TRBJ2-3	CSVVSVGQGSDTQYF	TGCAGCGTTGTATCAGTGGGACAGGGTTCAGATACGCAGTATTTT
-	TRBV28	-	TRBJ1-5	CASSLLYGSGNQPQHF	TGTGCCAGCAGTTTACTTTACGGGTCTGGCAATCAGCCCCAGCATTTT
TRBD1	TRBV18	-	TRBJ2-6	CASSSQDRGISGANVLTF	TGTGCCAGCTCATCCCAGGACAGGGGAATCTCTGGGGCCAACGTCCTGACTTTC
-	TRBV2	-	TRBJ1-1	CASERENTEAFF	TGTGCCAGTGAGAGGGAGAACACTGAAGCTTTCTTT
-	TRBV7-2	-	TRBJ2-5	CASSLVGGGQETQYF	TGTGCCAGCAGCTTAGTCGGAGGTGGGCAAGAGACCCAGTACTTC
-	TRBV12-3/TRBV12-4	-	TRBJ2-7	CASSLDSSYEQYF	TGTGCCAGCAGTTTAGACAGCTCCTACGAGCAGTACTTC
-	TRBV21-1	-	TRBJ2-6	CASSKFRRVTPGDYSGANVLTF	TGTGCCAGCAGCAAGTTCCGGAGGGTCACCCCGGGGGACTACTCTGGGGCCAACGTCCTGACTTTC
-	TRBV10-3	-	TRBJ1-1	CAISELVGTGGRTEAFF	TGTGCCATCAGTGAGTTAGTTGGGACCGGAGGGAGGACTGAAGCTTTCTTT
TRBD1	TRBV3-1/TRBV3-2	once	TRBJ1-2	CASSPTTGVRGYTF	TGTGCCAGCAGCCCAACGACAGGGGTTCGGGGCTACACCTTC
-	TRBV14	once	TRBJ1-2	CASSQGPYGYTF	TGTGCCAGCAGCCAGGGGCCCTATGGCTACACCTTC
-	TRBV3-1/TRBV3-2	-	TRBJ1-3	CASSRSGGNTIYF	TGTGCCAGCAGCCGGTCAGGAGGAAACACCATATATTTT
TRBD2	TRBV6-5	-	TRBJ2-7	CASRGLAGGNEQYF	TGTGCCAGCAGGGGTTTAGCGGGAGGGAACGAGCAGTACTTC
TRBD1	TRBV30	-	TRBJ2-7	CAWSVGGRGYF	TGTGCCTGGAGTGTAGGGGGCAGGGGATACTTC
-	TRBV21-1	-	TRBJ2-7	CASSKGRYGDNYEQYF	TGTGCCAGCAGCAAAGGGCGATATGGGGACAACTACGAGCAGTACTTC
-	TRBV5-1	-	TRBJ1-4	CASSLSRGNEKLFF	TGCGCCAGCAGCTTGTCCCGGGGAAATGAAAAACTGTTTTTT
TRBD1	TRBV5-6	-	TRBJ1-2	CASSSRDREYYGYTF	TGTGCCAGCAGCTCCCGGGACAGGGAATACTATGGCTACACCTTC
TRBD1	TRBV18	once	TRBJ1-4	CASSPGTVTHEKLFF	TGTGCCAGCTCACCAGGGACAGTTACTCATGAAAAACTGTTTTTT
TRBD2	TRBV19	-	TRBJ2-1	CASSTTPKTSGTYNEQFF	TGTGCCAGTAGTACCACCCCCAAGACTAGCGGGACTTACAATGAGCAGTTCTTC
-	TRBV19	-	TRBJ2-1	CASSIFSGVSNEQFF	TGTGCCAGTAGTATATTCTCGGGAGTAAGCAATGAGCAGTTCTTC
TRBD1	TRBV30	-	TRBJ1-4	CAWRRTGANEKLFF	TGTGCCTGGAGGCGGACAGGAGCTAATGAAAAACTGTTTTTT
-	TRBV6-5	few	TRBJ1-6	CASSYTGDSPLHF	TGTGCCAGCAGTTATACGGGAGATTCACCCCTCCACTTT
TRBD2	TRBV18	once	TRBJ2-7	CASSGGSYEQYF	TGTGCCAGCTCAGGCGGGAGCTACGAGCAGTACTTC